The clone carrying this T cell receptor (beta chain) was observed a few times. The antigen is not known. The data derive from a study of beta chain features in type 1 diabetes. The study reverse transcribed the entire isolated RNA, so it sequenced expressed TCRB transcripts. Using immunoSEQ multiplex PCR, the repertoire was profiled, and TCRdb retains in-frame clones only, with some absent. Of roughly 700,000 clones listed, about an eighth are singletons. General study findings and limits: A pattern of fewer insertions and more deletions at VDJ junctions was seen in type 1 diabetes patients. Researchers cautioned that cDNA sequencing could over-represent cells with high TCR expression. Type 1 diabetes patients had TCRB CDR3s that were shorter (moderately but significantly so) in all four CD4+ subsets.

This CDR3 is 14 amino acids long. Trimming removed 11 bases at V and 7 bases at J, with 20 bases between. CDR1 is SEHNR, CDR2 FQNEAQ, per germline (reference sequence). The chain uses TRBV7-9 and TRBJ1-4; D is perhaps TRBD1 (5 bases). What was sequenced was naive CD4+ T cells from blood. The TCR was taken from a man younger than 35 with type 1 diabetes. The CDR3 sequence is CASRPPRAGEKLFF. CDR3 nucleotides: TGTGCCTCCCGGCCACCCAGGGCAGGTGAAAAACTGTTTTTT.